This T cell receptor (beta chain) is drawn from a study of T cell changes during pregnancy in multiple sclerosis. TCRdb's table, derived via immunoSEQ multiplex PCR, lists solely in-frame clones and lacks some. The sample yields 40,000 to 55,000 clones, more than 80% seen once. CDR3 length equals 16 residues. The V end was cut by 0 bases, the J end by 4 bases, with 15 bases between. CDR1 is MDHEN and CDR2 is SYDVKM in the germline V gene. The specimen was CD4+ T cells from peripheral blood mononuclear cells, collected before pregnancy. The receptor was derived from a female donor with multiple sclerosis, enrolled in a pregnancy study. The rearrangement links TRBV28 to TRBJ1-1; D possibly corresponds to TRBD1 (6 bases). The CDR3 loop reads CASSLWYQGSSTEAFF. The CDR3, as DNA: TGTGCCAGCAGTTTATGGTATCAGGGGAGTTCCACTGAAGCTTTCTTT.